Many counts were recorded for the clone carrying this T cell receptor beta chain. Arm-PCR of CDR3 regions with iRepertoire HTBI primers generated TCR beta libraries. Each CDR3 protein gets one entry after TCRdb re-called the multiplex PCR reads with MiXCR. Among approximately 400,000 distinct CDR3 sequences listed, around 14% were seen once. Time point noted: newly diagnosed GD, antithyroid drugs for less than 3 months. PBMCs were the source of the RNA used for TCR sequencing. The data were taken from a study of regulatory T cells in long-lasting Graves disease. The same data also contributed to another study, on T cells in Graves' hyperthyroidism and ophthalmopathy. According to that study: Uncontrolled infection, other autoimmune disease, pregnancy or lactation led to exclusion. The primer set for the first-round RT-PCR of the TCR CDR3 was HTBI.

This receptor was obtained from a woman aged 25 to 45 with Graves disease. The starting material was peripheral blood mononuclear cells (PBMCs), obtained at new diagnosis, from a patient treated with antithyroid drugs.

The CDR3 DNA sequence: TGTGCCAGCAGCGGGGGACTAGCGGTCTACAATGAGCAGTTCTTC. As protein: CASSGGLAVYNEQFF. J is TRBJ2-1 and V is TRBV5-4, with 11 nucleotides matching TRBD2. Germline trimming cut 4 bases from V and 3 bases from J; bases unmatched to any gene: 3. CDR1 is SGHNT, CDR2 YYREEE, per germline (reference sequence). The CDR3 extends over 15 amino acids.